This is a list of T cell receptor beta chains from one sample in a study of blood T cell repertoires in COVID-19. Some clones are missing from TCRdb's copy, which holds only in-frame ones; the method was immunoSEQ multiplex PCR. The sample contains 35,000 to 55,000 clones, about 87% of which appear only once. Specimen: peripheral blood. Receptors originate from a human donor in a cohort sampled during active COVID-19. Each CDR3 is given with its conserved first and last residue.

V,J,CDR3
TRBV19,TRBJ2-1,CASSPGTSGSYNEQFF
TRBV5-1,TRBJ2-2,CASSTSTSPASGRYTGELFF
TRBV7-2,TRBJ1-2,CASSSPGGRDYGYTF
TRBV3-1/TRBV3-2,TRBJ2-7,CASSHFDPDSPAYEQYF
TRBV12-3/TRBV12-4,TRBJ2-3,CASSQTDTQYF
TRBV5-5,TRBJ2-2,CASSRIPAGGDGELFF
TRBV28,TRBJ1-1,CASSFGGDRTEAFF
TRBV7-9,TRBJ1-1,CASSLGGQGLNTEAFF
TRBV6-5,TRBJ1-2,CASSGRQGAMGYTF
TRBV19,TRBJ1-3,CASAGDSSSGNTIYF
TRBV11-2,TRBJ2-5,CASSRHGTGGETQYF
TRBV11-3,TRBJ1-1,CASSLGGGLNTEAFF
TRBV18,TRBJ1-1,CASSRGQGATEAFF
TRBV3-1/TRBV3-2,TRBJ2-6,CASSPIMDRGANVLTF
TRBV27,TRBJ1-2,CASGRGDYGYTF
TRBV9,TRBJ2-5,CASSKGAQETQYF
TRBV5-1,TRBJ1-1,CASRSDRGIGNTEAFF
TRBV18,TRBJ2-7,CASSLIDSSYEQYF
TRBV3-1/TRBV3-2,TRBJ2-1,CASSQISGITYNEQFF
TRBV9,TRBJ2-3,CASSARGGGADTQYF
TRBV9,TRBJ2-2,CASSVEFFDTGELFF
TRBV11-2,TRBJ2-1,CASSLDLAREAYNEQFF
TRBV7-3,TRBJ1-6,CASSLLQGSAYNSPLHF
TRBV4-3,TRBJ1-1,CASSPSDRGTEAFF
TRBV5-1,TRBJ2-1,CASGDPGQGAHEQFF
TRBV6-2/TRBV6-3,TRBJ2-5,CASSPLPVLAEQETQYF
TRBV10-3,TRBJ2-6,CAISEVWTGGSGANVLTF
TRBV11-2,TRBJ1-2,CASSTDRVYGYTF
TRBV29-1,TRBJ2-7,CSVGGIDRVASYEQYF
TRBV30,TRBJ1-5,CAWSEGTGPQPQHF
TRBV18,TRBJ2-5,CASSPKPGAGKVETQYF
TRBV7-6,TRBJ2-1,CASSLIPSGGYNEQFF
TRBV6-6,TRBJ2-7,CASSYVAGPEQYF
TRBV20-1,TRBJ2-7,CSASPLIHRKARYEQYF